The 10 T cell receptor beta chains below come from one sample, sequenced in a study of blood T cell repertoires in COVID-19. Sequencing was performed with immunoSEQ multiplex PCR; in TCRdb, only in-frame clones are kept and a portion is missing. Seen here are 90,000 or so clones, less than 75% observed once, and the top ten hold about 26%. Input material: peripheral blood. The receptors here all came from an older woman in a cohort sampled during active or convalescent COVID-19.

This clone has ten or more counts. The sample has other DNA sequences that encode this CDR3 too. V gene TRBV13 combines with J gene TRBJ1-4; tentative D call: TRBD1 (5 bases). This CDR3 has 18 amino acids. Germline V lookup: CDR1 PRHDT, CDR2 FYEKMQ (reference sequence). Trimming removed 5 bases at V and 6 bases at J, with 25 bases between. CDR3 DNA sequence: TGTGCCAGCAGCACCAACGGGACTGGGCACGACCGGGATGAAAAACTGTTTTTT. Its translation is CASSTNGTGHDRDEKLFF.

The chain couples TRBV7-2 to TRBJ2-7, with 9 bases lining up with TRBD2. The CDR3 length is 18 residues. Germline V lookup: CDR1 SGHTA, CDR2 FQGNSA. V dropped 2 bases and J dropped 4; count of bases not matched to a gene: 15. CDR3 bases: TGTGCCAGCAGCTTACGCAGCGGGGGGCCCGTTGGCCCTTACGAGCAGTACTTC. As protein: CASSLRSGGPVGPYEQYF.

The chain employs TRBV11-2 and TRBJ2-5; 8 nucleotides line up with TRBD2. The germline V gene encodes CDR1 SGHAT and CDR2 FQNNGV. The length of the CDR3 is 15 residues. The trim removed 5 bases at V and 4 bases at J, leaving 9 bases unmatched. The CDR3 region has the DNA TGTGCCAGCAGCCTGGCCGGGGGGGCAGGAGAGACCCAGTACTTC. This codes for CASSLAGGAGETQYF.

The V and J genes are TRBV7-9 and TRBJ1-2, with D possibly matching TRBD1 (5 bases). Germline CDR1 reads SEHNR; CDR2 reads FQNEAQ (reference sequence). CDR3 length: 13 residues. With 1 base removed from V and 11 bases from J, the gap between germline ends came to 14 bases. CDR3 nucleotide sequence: TGTGCCAGCAGCTTAGTAGGGGCACCGGAATACACCTTC. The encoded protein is CASSLVGAPEYTF.

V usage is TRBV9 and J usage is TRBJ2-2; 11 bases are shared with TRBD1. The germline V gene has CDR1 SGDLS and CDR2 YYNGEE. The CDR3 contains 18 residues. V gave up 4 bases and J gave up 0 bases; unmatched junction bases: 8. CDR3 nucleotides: TGTGCCAGCAGCTCGGACAGGGGGCGCTTGTCGAACACCGGGGAGCTGTTTTTT. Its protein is CASSSDRGRLSNTGELFF.

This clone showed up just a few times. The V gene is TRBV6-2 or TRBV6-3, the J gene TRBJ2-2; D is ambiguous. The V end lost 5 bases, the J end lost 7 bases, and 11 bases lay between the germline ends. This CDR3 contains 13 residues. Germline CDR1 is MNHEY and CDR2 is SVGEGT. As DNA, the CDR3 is TGTGCCAGCAGTACCGTGTCGGGCGGGGAGCTGTTTTTT. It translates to CASSTVSGGELFF.

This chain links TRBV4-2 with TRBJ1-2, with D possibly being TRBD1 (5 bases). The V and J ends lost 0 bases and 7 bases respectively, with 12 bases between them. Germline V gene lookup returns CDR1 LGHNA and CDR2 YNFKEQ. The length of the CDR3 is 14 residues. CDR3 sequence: CASSQDQGGGGYTF. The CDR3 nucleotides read TGTGCCAGCAGCCAAGACCAGGGAGGTGGTGGCTACACCTTC.

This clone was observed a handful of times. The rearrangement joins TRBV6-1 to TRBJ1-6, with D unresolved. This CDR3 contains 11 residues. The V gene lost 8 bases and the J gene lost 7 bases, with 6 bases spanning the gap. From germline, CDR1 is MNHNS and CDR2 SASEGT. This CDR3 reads CASDTNSPLHF. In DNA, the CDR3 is TGTGCCAGCGACACGAATTCACCCCTCCACTTT.

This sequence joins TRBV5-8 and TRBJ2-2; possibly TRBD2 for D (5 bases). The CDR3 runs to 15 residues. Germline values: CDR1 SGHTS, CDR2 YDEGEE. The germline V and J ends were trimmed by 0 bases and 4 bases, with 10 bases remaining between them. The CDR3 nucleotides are TGTGCCAGCAGCTTGGCCGGCCGGGGCACCGGGGAGCTGTTTTTT. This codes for CASSLAGRGTGELFF.

The CDR3 sequence: CASSYSSNQPQHF. The CDR3 DNA is TGTGCCAGCAGTTACTCCTCCAATCAGCCCCAGCATTTT. The chain has TRBV6-5 and TRBJ1-5; D is unresolved. The germline CDR1 and CDR2 sequences are MNHEY and SVGAGI. Deletions cut 0 bases from V and 3 bases from J, with 3 bases between. The CDR3 is 13 residues long.